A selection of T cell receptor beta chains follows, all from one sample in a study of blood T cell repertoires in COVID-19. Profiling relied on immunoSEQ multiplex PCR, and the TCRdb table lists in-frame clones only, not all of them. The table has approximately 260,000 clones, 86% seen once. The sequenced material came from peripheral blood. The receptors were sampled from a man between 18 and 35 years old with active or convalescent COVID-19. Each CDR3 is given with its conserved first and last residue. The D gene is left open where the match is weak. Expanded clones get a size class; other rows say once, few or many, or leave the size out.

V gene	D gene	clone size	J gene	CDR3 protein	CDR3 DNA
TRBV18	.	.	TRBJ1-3	CASSSRASPGDTIYF	TGTGCCAGCTCATCCCGGGCCTCCCCGGGGGACACCATATATTTT
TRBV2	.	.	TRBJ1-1	CASSAQGVVGTEAFF	TGTGCCAGCAGTGCACAGGGAGTAGTGGGCACTGAAGCTTTCTTT
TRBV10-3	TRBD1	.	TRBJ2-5	CAISDHTGEETQYF	TGTGCCATCAGTGATCACACAGGGGAAGAGACCCAGTACTTC
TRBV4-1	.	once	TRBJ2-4	CASSADAGAKNIQYF	TGCGCCAGCAGCGCTGACGCGGGGGCCAAAAACATTCAGTACTTC
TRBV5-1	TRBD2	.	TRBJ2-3	CASSRITAGGRTDTQYF	TGCGCCAGCAGCCGAATAACCGCGGGAGGCCGGACAGATACGCAGTATTTT
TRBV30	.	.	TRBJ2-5	CAWTRGPGDTQYF	TGTGCCTGGACCAGAGGGCCCGGCGACACCCAGTACTTC
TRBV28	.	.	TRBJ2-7	CASQSRRTPYEQYF	TGTGCCAGTCAAAGTCGTCGGACTCCCTACGAGCAGTACTTC
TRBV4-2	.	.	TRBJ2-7	CASSQDDSAYEQYF	TGTGCCAGCAGCCAAGATGACAGCGCCTACGAGCAGTACTTC
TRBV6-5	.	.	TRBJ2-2	CASSIGRTNTGELFF	TGTGCCAGCAGTATTGGTAGAACGAACACCGGGGAGCTGTTTTTT
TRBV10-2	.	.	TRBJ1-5	CASSPARGSSNQPQHF	TGCGCCAGCAGCCCCGCCAGGGGCTCGAGCAATCAGCCCCAGCATTTT
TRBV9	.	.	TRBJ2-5	CASSVEGGGETQYF	TGTGCCAGCAGCGTAGAGGGTGGAGGGGAGACCCAGTACTTC
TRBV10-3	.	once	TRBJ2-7	CASRSDSYEQYF	TGTGCCTCACGGAGCGACTCCTACGAGCAGTACTTC
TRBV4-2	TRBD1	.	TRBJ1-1	CASSPGQGAMNTEAFF	TGTGCCAGCAGCCCGGGACAGGGAGCCATGAACACTGAAGCTTTCTTT
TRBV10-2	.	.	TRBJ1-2	CASKLAGNHGYTF	TGCGCCAGCAAGTTGGCAGGAAATCATGGCTACACCTTC
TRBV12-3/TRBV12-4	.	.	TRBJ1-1	CASSYSTNTEAFF	TGTGCCAGCAGTTACAGCACGAACACTGAAGCTTTCTTT
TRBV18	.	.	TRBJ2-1	CASSPLEVHSYNEQFF	TGTGCCAGCTCACCATTGGAGGTCCACTCCTACAATGAGCAGTTCTTC
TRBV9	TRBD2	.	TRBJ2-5	CASSRGWSGGGEETQYF	TGTGCCAGCAGCAGAGGCTGGAGTGGCGGGGGGGAAGAGACCCAGTACTTC
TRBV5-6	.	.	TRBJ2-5	CASKILAPPETQYF	TGTGCCAGCAAGATCCTAGCCCCCCCAGAGACCCAGTACTTC
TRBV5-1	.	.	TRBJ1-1	CASSLGFQMNTEAFF	TGCGCCAGCAGCTTGGGTTTCCAGATGAACACTGAAGCTTTCTTT
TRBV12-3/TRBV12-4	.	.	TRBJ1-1	CASSWTEGEAFF	TGTGCCAGCAGTTGGACAGAGGGTGAAGCTTTCTTT
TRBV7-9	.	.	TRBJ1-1	CASSSRGAPADGTEAFF	TGTGCCAGCAGCTCCCGGGGAGCGCCGGCTGATGGCACTGAAGCTTTCTTT
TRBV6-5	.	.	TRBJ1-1	CASSSTGPTRTEAFF	TGTGCCAGCAGTTCTACAGGACCCACGAGGACTGAAGCTTTCTTT
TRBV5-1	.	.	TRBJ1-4	CASSYPPGQATNEKLFF	TGCGCCAGCAGCTACCCCCCCGGACAAGCAACTAATGAAAAACTGTTTTTT
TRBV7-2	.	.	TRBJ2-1	CASSLVTLANEQFF	TGTGCCAGCAGCTTAGTTACTCTAGCCAATGAGCAGTTCTTC
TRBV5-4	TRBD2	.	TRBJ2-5	CASSVSGGPGETQYF	TGTGCCAGCAGCGTATCGGGGGGGCCGGGTGAGACCCAGTACTTC
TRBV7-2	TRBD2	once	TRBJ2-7	CASSLPLAGGSHEQYF	TGTGCCAGCAGCTTACCCCTAGCGGGAGGGTCCCACGAGCAGTACTTC
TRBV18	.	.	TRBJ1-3	CASSLGPSGNTIYF	TGTGCCAGCTCACTGGGCCCCTCTGGAAACACCATATATTTT
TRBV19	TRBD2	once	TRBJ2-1	CASSTGTSGRNEQFF	TGTGCCAGTAGTACAGGGACTAGCGGGAGGAATGAGCAGTTCTTC
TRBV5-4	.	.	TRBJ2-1	CASSSTAQDEQFF	TGTGCCAGCAGCTCCACTGCACAGGATGAGCAGTTCTTC
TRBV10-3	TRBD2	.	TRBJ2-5	CAIRSHRAGDVETQYF	TGTGCCATCAGGAGTCATAGGGCGGGAGATGTGGAGACCCAGTACTTC
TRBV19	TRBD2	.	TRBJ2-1	CASSTGTSGVNEQFF	TGTGCCAGTAGTACCGGGACTAGCGGAGTCAATGAGCAGTTCTTC
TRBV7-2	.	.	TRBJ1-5	CASSVRTEFQPQHF	TGTGCCAGCAGCGTCCGGACTGAATTTCAGCCCCAGCATTTT
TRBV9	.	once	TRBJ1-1	CASSVGGSTEAFF	TGTGCCAGCAGCGTAGGAGGGTCCACTGAAGCTTTCTTT
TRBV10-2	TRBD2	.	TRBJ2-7	CASGGTSGNEQYF	TGCGCCAGCGGAGGGACTAGCGGGAACGAGCAGTACTTC
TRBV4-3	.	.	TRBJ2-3	CASSQGYSELTDTQYF	TGCGCCAGCAGCCAAGGGTATAGCGAGCTCACAGATACGCAGTATTTT
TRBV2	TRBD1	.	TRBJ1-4	CASSSGGLNEKLFF	TGTGCCAGCAGTTCAGGGGGCCTCAATGAAAAACTGTTTTTT
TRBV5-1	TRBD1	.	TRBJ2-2	CASSSPDRGKGAGELFF	TGCGCCAGCAGCTCCCCGGACAGGGGCAAAGGGGCCGGGGAGCTGTTTTTT